The source of this T cell receptor beta chain is a study of cytomegalovirus exposure and HLA in healthy donors. The donors were part of the validation cohort, which consisted of more than 90 subjects and was separate from the first cohort of hundreds of subjects. CDR1 and CDR2 from the germline V gene are SGDLS and YYNGEE. J was trimmed by 1 base and V by 0 bases; bases with no gene match: 2. CDR3 length: 15 amino acids. A note on this clone: The antigen remains unidentified.

Findings of the study overall: Reportedly, cytomegalovirus status was diagnosed with high sensitivity and specificity. Rare TCR sequences predominated, though certain public TCRs were found in many donors. Researchers counted roughly 150 TCR beta chains as cytomegalovirus-associated.

Assay: immunoSEQ multiplex PCR; the TCRdb copy retains only in-frame clones and omits some. The sample contains over 60,000 clones, nearly 96% of which appear only once. The genes are TRBV9 and TRBJ2-3; TRBD2 agrees at 7 bases. The receptor was isolated from a woman aged 18-35 years in good health and CMV-seropositive. Input material: PBMCs. Written as DNA, the CDR3 is TGTGCCAGCAGCGTAGCGCTAGCGGGCACAGATACGCAGTATTTT. Translated, it gives CASSVALAGTDTQYF.